The 23 T cell receptor beta chains given below trace back to one sample, sequenced in a study of blood T cell repertoires in COVID-19. Only in-frame clones appear in the TCRdb table, and some are missing; sequencing was by immunoSEQ multiplex PCR. Of around 130,000 clones in the sample, 84% were seen once. The sequencing sample was made of peripheral blood. Receptors originate from a man aged 30-40 years with COVID-19, enrolled during active disease.

The chain employs TRBV12-3 or TRBV12-4 and TRBJ2-7, with D tentatively TRBD2 (6 bases). Trimming took off 6 bases at V and 9 bases at J, with 15 bases between the two ends. This CDR3 contains 12 residues. The CDR3 DNA sequence: TGTGCCAGCAGGCACGGGAGAGATCGGCAGTACTTC. Translation: CASRHGRDRQYF.

V gene TRBV18 combines with J gene TRBJ2-6; 7 nucleotides match TRBD1. The V gene's germline CDR1 is KGHSH and CDR2 LQKENI. V shed 6 bases, J shed 0 bases, and the junction held 8 bases outside the gene matches. The CDR3 sequence is 17 residues long. The CDR3 here is CASSLTGSVSGANVLTF. Here the CDR3 DNA reads TGTGCCAGCTCCCTGACAGGGTCCGTCTCTGGGGCCAACGTCCTGACTTTC. Full variable domain (remainder filled in from reference TRBV18 and TRBJ2-6): NAGVMQNPRHLVRRRGQEARLRCSPMKGHSHVYWYRQLPEEGLKFMVYLQKENIIDESGMPKERFSAEFPKEGPSILRIQQVVRGDSAAYFCASSLTGSVSGANVLTFGAGSRLTVL.

This rearrangement joins TRBV28 to TRBJ2-5; no reliable D call. Deletions cut 6 bases from V and 4 bases from J, with 6 bases between. Germline CDR1 MDHEN, CDR2 SYDVKM. The length of the CDR3 is 11 residues. The CDR3 sequence is CASRVGETQYF. CDR3 bases: TGTGCCAGCAGGGTCGGAGAGACCCAGTACTTC.

V and J are TRBV3-1 (or the pseudogene TRBV3-2) and TRBJ2-1, with 7 bases matching TRBD2. This CDR3 is built from 18 residues. Per the germline V gene, CDR1 is LGHDT and CDR2 is YNNKEL (reference sequence). Trimming at V came to 0 bases and at J to 10 bases, leaving 18 bases not matched to a gene. CDR3 sequence (DNA): TGTGCCAGCAGCCAAGATGGTCGACCCTGGTTACTAGCGCGAGAGCAGTTCTTC. It codes for CASSQDGRPWLLAREQFF.

This chain connects TRBV7-8 to TRBJ1-6; 7 positions agree with TRBD1. V was clipped by 2 bases and J by 5 bases; unmatched bases: 3. Germline CDR1 and CDR2: SGHVS and FQNEAQ. The CDR3 is 15 residues long. Here the CDR3 DNA reads TGTGCCAGCAGCTTACGGGACAGCAATAATTCACCCCTCCACTTT. Protein: CASSLRDSNNSPLHF.

CDR3: CASTIGSVVGYTF. In nucleotides, the CDR3 is TGTGCCAGCACAATCGGGTCAGTTGTAGGCTACACCTTC. V and J are TRBV12-3 or TRBV12-4 and TRBJ1-2, with D hard to call. Trimming stripped 7 bases from V and 8 bases from J, with 17 bases between. This CDR3 contains 13 residues.

V is TRBV10-3 and J is TRBJ2-3; no definite D call. Trimming removed 7 bases at V and 2 bases at J, with 10 bases between. The length of the CDR3 is 13 residues. CDR1 and CDR2 from the germline V gene are ENHRY and SYGVKD. As DNA, the CDR3 is TGTGCCATCATGGAGCGAATCACAGATACGCAGTATTTT. It translates to CAIMERITDTQYF.

The V and J genes are TRBV27 and TRBJ1-1; 10 nucleotides agree with TRBD1. Germline CDR1 MNHEY, CDR2 SMNVEV (reference sequence). This CDR3 is 15 amino acids long. Trimming cost V 5 bases and J 5 bases; bases outside gene matches: 8. The CDR3 region is CASSPLGQGKTEAFF. The CDR3 bases are TGTGCCAGCAGTCCACTGGGACAGGGGAAGACTGAAGCTTTCTTT.

The rearrangement links TRBV29-1 to TRBJ1-5; D gene ambiguous. V gave up 4 bases and J gave up 4 bases, with 11 bases separating them. The germline V gene has CDR1 SQVTM and CDR2 ANQGSEA. The CDR3 runs to 13 residues. CDR3 in DNA: TGCAGCGTTGTCCCAGGAGGGAATCAGCCCCAGCATTTT. Translating gives CSVVPGGNQPQHF.

The genes are TRBV2 and TRBJ1-5, with unresolved D. Germline assignment: CDR1 SNHLY and CDR2 FYNNEI. The CDR3 extends over 13 amino acids. V shed 6 bases and J shed 9 bases, with 15 bases lying between them. The CDR3 nucleotides read TGTGCCAGCAGGGGAGAGTCGGGATTGCCCCAGCATTTT. Translating gives CASRGESGLPQHF.

The rearrangement uses TRBV15 and TRBJ1-1, with D uncertain. V was shortened by 11 bases and J by 5 bases, with 21 bases between the two germline ends. Germline V gene sequence: CDR1 LNHNV, CDR2 YYDKDF (reference sequence). This CDR3 contains 14 residues. The CDR3 here is CASEGRGLRTEAFF. The CDR3 nucleotides read TGTGCCTCTGAGGGCCGGGGTCTGAGGACTGAAGCTTTCTTT.

V usage is TRBV10-3 and J usage is TRBJ1-3, with 8 bases fitting TRBD1. Per the germline V gene, CDR1 is ENHRY and CDR2 is SYGVKD. The junction had 6 bases not matched to a gene; V was cut back by 6 bases and J by 8 bases. The CDR3 spans 13 residues. This CDR3 is CAIRGQGEDTIYF. Written as DNA, the CDR3 is TGTGCCATCAGAGGACAGGGAGAGGACACCATATATTTT.

The gene calls are TRBV12-5 and TRBJ1-5; D call uncertain. There are 14 residues in the CDR3. V lost 0 bases and J lost 5, with 8 bases in between. The germline V gene has CDR1 LGHNT and CDR2 FRNRAP. The CDR3 bases are TGTGCTAGTGGTTTGGTACTAGGAGATCAGCCCCAGCATTTT. It codes for CASGLVLGDQPQHF.

V and J are TRBV11-2 and TRBJ2-7, with 12 bases that match TRBD1. This CDR3 is built from 17 residues. Germline V gives CDR1 SGHAT, CDR2 FQNNGV. V was pared by 2 bases and J by 5 bases, with 10 bases of the junction left unmatched. As DNA, the CDR3 is TGTGCCAGCAGCTTAAGCCGGGGACAGGGGGCGCCCAACGAGCAGTACTTC. It codes for CASSLSRGQGAPNEQYF. The full variable domain, with the rest looked up from reference TRBV11-2 and TRBJ2-7, is EAGVAQSPRYKIIEKRQSVAFWCNPISGHATLYWYQQILGQGPKLLIQFQNNGVVDDSQLPKDRFSAERLKGVDSTLKIQPAKLEDSAVYLCASSLSRGQGAPNEQYFGPGTRLTVT.

The chain joins TRBV19 to TRBJ2-1, with 7 positions matching TRBD2. CDR3 length equals 14 residues. Germline V gene data show CDR1 as LNHDA and CDR2 as SQIVND (reference sequence). With V trimmed by 4 bases and J by 4 bases, 4 bases remained unmatched. The CDR3 spells CASSTASGYNEQFF. The CDR3, as DNA: TGTGCCAGTAGTACGGCTAGCGGTTACAATGAGCAGTTCTTC. Full variable domain (rest looked up from reference TRBV19 and TRBJ2-1): DGGITQSPKYLFRKEGQNVTLSCEQNLNHDAMYWYRQDPGQGLRLIYYSQIVNDFQKGDIAEGYSVSREKKESFPLTVTSAQKNPTAFYLCASSTASGYNEQFFGPGTRLTVL.

This clone was seen only once. This chain uses TRBV6-4 with TRBJ1-1; 7 bases align to TRBD1. The CDR3 spans 12 residues. CDR1 is MRHNA and CDR2 is SNTAGT in the germline V gene. J gave up 7 bases and V 10 bases, and 9 bases lay outside the gene matches. The CDR3 protein is CATGPQGFEAFF. CDR3 DNA sequence: TGTGCCACCGGACCACAGGGGTTTGAAGCTTTCTTT.

The chain combines TRBV13 with TRBJ2-7; TRBD1 aligns across 9 bases. V was clipped by 5 bases and J by 1 base; unmatched bases: 3. CDR1 and CDR2 (germline): PRHDT, FYEKMQ (reference sequence). The CDR3 consists of 14 residues. As DNA, the CDR3 is TGTGCCAGCAGCCCGACAGGGGGGTCCTACGAGCAGTACTTC. Translated, it gives CASSPTGGSYEQYF.

This clone turned up a few times. The CDR3 spells CASSQGSAGELFF. For the CDR3, the DNA is TGTGCCAGCAGCCAAGGTAGCGCCGGGGAGCTGTTTTTT. The genes are TRBV4-2 and TRBJ2-2; a possible D gene is TRBD2 (5 bases). Germline V gives CDR1 LGHNA, CDR2 YNFKEQ. There are 13 residues in the CDR3. V was shortened by 1 base and J by 6 bases, with 6 bases between the two germline ends.

This sequence joins TRBV6-5 and TRBJ1-2, with unresolved D. This CDR3 is 15 amino acids long. The V gene's germline CDR1 is MNHEY and CDR2 SVGAGI. V was pared by 5 bases and J by 4 bases, with 17 bases between. CDR3 loop: CASSPTAGGGYGYTF. The CDR3 DNA reads TGTGCCAGCAGTCCAACAGCAGGCGGAGGCTATGGCTACACCTTC.

The count of this clone is one. The CDR3 DNA is TGTGCCAGCAGCCGGGAGGCTGGGGCCAACGTCCTGACTTTC. This encodes CASSREAGANVLTF. The chain joins TRBV5-8 to TRBJ2-6, with 7 bases that match TRBD2. V gave up 4 bases and J gave up 2 bases; unmatched junction bases: 0. CDR3 size: 14 residues. Germline V CDR1 and CDR2: SGHTS, YDEGEE.

This clone was counted once. This chain uses TRBV28 with TRBJ1-4; 11 nucleotides agree with TRBD1. V was pared by 5 bases and J by 5 bases, with 4 bases of the junction left unmatched. Germline CDR1 is MDHEN and CDR2 is SYDVKM. This CDR3 region has 15 residues. The DNA of the CDR3 is TGTGCCAGCAGTGAATGGGACAGGGGGAATGAAAAACTGTTTTTT. Translated, it gives CASSEWDRGNEKLFF.

This clone was seen once. This chain connects TRBV5-1 to TRBJ2-6; no clear D gene. CDR1 is SGHRS, CDR2 YFSETQ, per germline. V was pared by 2 bases and J by 0 bases, with 3 bases between. The CDR3 runs to 14 residues. CDR3 in amino acids: CASSFGSGANVLTF. The CDR3 region has the DNA TGCGCCAGCAGCTTCGGCTCTGGGGCCAACGTCCTGACTTTC.

The chain joins TRBV2 to TRBJ1-6; 7 bases agree with TRBD1. The trim removed 10 bases at V and 0 bases at J, leaving 9 bases unmatched. This CDR3 has 16 residues. Germline-derived CDR1 and CDR2 are SNHLY and FYNNEI. CDR3 nucleotides: TGTGCCACCAGGGGGGACAGCAGCTCCTATAATTCACCCCTCCACTTT. Translated: CATRGDSSSYNSPLHF.